The rows below give T cell receptor beta chains drawn from one sample of a study of OX40 agonist ivuxolimab in advanced cancers. Only in-frame clones appear in the TCRdb table, and some are missing; sequencing was by immunoSEQ multiplex PCR. The data hold 100,000 to 120,000 clones, with approximately 90% observed a single time. Material: CD4+ or CD8+ T cells sorted from blood, obtained in a trial of the OX40 agonist ivuxolimab. All receptors derive from an adult with an advanced solid tumor such as melanoma, head and neck, liver or kidney cancer. CDR3s include the opening cysteine and the closing phenylalanine or tryptophan. Each record gives: V gene, D gene, CDR3 length, clone size, J gene, CDR3 protein, CDR3 DNA. A D gene is named only where the DNA matches it firmly. Size is stated for part of the rows, as once, few or many counts, or as a class when the clone is expanded.

TRBV5-1	TRBD2	15	.	TRBJ2-5	CASILGTSAEETQYF	TGCGCCAGCATCCTCGGGACTAGCGCGGAAGAGACCCAGTACTTC
TRBV19	.	16	.	TRBJ2-2	CASIETAGRGTGELFF	TGTGCCAGTATTGAGACGGCCGGCCGGGGGACCGGGGAGCTGTTTTTT
TRBV18	TRBD1	15	.	TRBJ2-7	CASSPPGTGIYEQYF	TGTGCCAGCTCACCACCCGGGACAGGGATATACGAGCAGTACTTC
TRBV6-1	TRBD1	14	.	TRBJ1-2	CASSGDRSLEGYTF	TGTGCCAGCAGTGGGGACAGGTCCTTGGAAGGCTACACCTTC
TRBV5-4	.	15	.	TRBJ1-1	CASSPPKGMNTEAFF	TGTGCCAGCAGCCCCCCGAAGGGGATGAACACTGAAGCTTTCTTT
TRBV4-1	TRBD2	15	few	TRBJ2-7	CASSQDLAGAYEQYF	TGCGCCAGCAGCCAAGATCTTGCGGGAGCCTACGAGCAGTACTTC
TRBV23-1	.	16	once	TRBJ1-5	CASSQSRGNSNQPQHF	TGCGCCAGCAGTCAATCGCGGGGAAATAGCAATCAGCCCCAGCATTTT
TRBV5-1	.	14	.	TRBJ2-5	CASTSGGAQETQYF	TGCGCCAGCACCTCAGGGGGGGCGCAAGAGACCCAGTACTTC
TRBV6-5	TRBD1	13	.	TRBJ2-1	CASKLRTGNEQFF	TGTGCCAGCAAACTACGGACAGGGAATGAGCAGTTCTTC
TRBV27	.	15	.	TRBJ1-1	CASSPTGRLNTEAFF	TGTGCCAGCAGTCCCACCGGACGTCTGAACACTGAAGCTTTCTTT
TRBV30	.	13	.	TRBJ1-5	CAWSVGDGQPQHF	TGTGCCTGGAGTGTAGGTGATGGGCAGCCCCAGCATTTT
TRBV9	.	12	few	TRBJ2-1	CASSVVGDEQFF	TGTGCCAGCAGCGTAGTCGGGGATGAGCAGTTCTTC
TRBV9	.	15	.	TRBJ2-5	CASSVASEAQGTQYF	TGTGCCAGCAGCGTAGCGTCGGAGGCACAGGGGACCCAGTACTTC
TRBV18	.	15	.	TRBJ2-6	CASSPSGSGANVLTF	TGTGCCAGCTCACCATCGGGGTCTGGGGCCAACGTCCTGACTTTC
TRBV30	.	13	.	TRBJ1-5	CAWAPDSNQPQHF	TGTGCCTGGGCACCCGATAGCAATCAGCCCCAGCATTTT
TRBV25-1	TRBD1	13	.	TRBJ2-7	CASGRTGTYEQYF	TGTGCCAGCGGAAGGACAGGGACCTACGAGCAGTACTTC
TRBV2	.	15	.	TRBJ1-5	CASSIQGSSNQPQHF	TGTGCCAGCAGCATACAGGGTTCTAGCAATCAGCCCCAGCATTTT
TRBV7-2	.	12	.	TRBJ1-3	CASSLDGNTIYF	TGTGCCAGCAGCTTAGATGGAAACACCATATATTTT
TRBV7-6	.	13	.	TRBJ1-5	CASSPRHNQPQHF	TGTGCCAGCAGCCCCCGACACAATCAGCCCCAGCATTTT
TRBV5-6	.	13	.	TRBJ1-1	CASTLRGNTEAFF	TGTGCCAGCACCCTGAGAGGGAACACTGAAGCTTTCTTT
TRBV19	TRBD1	16	.	TRBJ1-5	CASSIGQGGSNQPQHF	TGTGCCAGTAGTATAGGGCAGGGGGGTAGCAATCAGCCCCAGCATTTT
TRBV27	.	15	.	TRBJ2-1	CASSLDPGSYNEQFF	TGTGCCAGCAGTTTAGACCCCGGCTCCTACAATGAGCAGTTCTTC
TRBV19	.	15	.	TRBJ2-7	CASKPDAGATEGQYF	TGTGCCAGTAAGCCGGACGCCGGAGCTACGGAGGGGCAGTACTTC
TRBV5-1	.	13	.	TRBJ1-2	CASSLANRDGYTF	TGCGCCAGCAGCTTGGCCAATCGGGATGGCTACACCTTC
TRBV29-1	TRBD1	12	.	TRBJ2-5	CSFSGGSETQYF	TGCAGCTTTTCAGGGGGCTCGGAGACCCAGTACTTC
TRBV11-2	TRBD1	15	once	TRBJ2-7	CASSLSGQDSYEQYF	TGTGCCAGCAGCTTATCGGGACAGGACTCCTACGAGCAGTACTTC
TRBV30	.	11	once	TRBJ2-3	CAWRTDDTQYF	TGTGCCTGGCGGACAGATGATACGCAGTATTTT
TRBV2	.	14	.	TRBJ2-7	CASSLQGLAYEQYF	TGTGCCAGCAGTCTTCAGGGCTTAGCCTACGAGCAGTACTTC
TRBV6-5	TRBD1	14	once	TRBJ1-4	CASSYLRDSRRLFF	TGTGCCAGCAGTTACTTAAGGGACAGCAGACGACTGTTTTTT
TRBV29-1	TRBD2	14	.	TRBJ2-1	CSIPSGGVSGLRFF	TGCAGCATCCCTAGCGGGGGGGTATCTGGTCTTAGGTTCTTC
TRBV6-1	.	14	.	TRBJ1-1	CASSEHRTGLEAFF	TGTGCCAGCAGTGAACATAGGACTGGACTCGAGGCTTTCTTT
TRBV6-5	.	13	.	TRBJ1-2	CASSLTGGRGYTF	TGTGCCAGCAGTCTGACAGGCGGGCGAGGCTACACCTTC
TRBV7-3	TRBD1	14	.	TRBJ2-1	CATATGQGDNEQFF	TGTGCCACCGCAACGGGGCAGGGGGACAATGAGCAGTTCTTC
TRBV19	TRBD2	18	.	TRBJ2-7	CASSIYLAGGTPAYEQYF	TGTGCCAGTAGTATATATTTAGCGGGAGGTACGCCAGCCTACGAGCAGTACTTC
TRBV2	TRBD1	14	.	TRBJ1-2	CASSENRDSDGYTF	TGTGCCAGCAGTGAAAATAGGGACAGCGATGGCTACACCTTC
TRBV10-3	TRBD2	15	.	TRBJ2-7	CAISELVGGSYEQYF	TGTGCCATCAGTGAGCTGGTGGGAGGGAGCTACGAGCAGTACTTC
TRBV4-1	TRBD2	17	.	TRBJ2-1	CASSHGLGTSGSDEQFF	TGCGCCAGCAGCCATGGACTCGGGACTAGCGGGAGTGATGAGCAGTTCTTC
TRBV7-9	.	14	few	TRBJ2-5	CASSLGTAQETQYF	TGTGCCAGCAGCTTAGGGACAGCGCAAGAGACCCAGTACTTC
TRBV7-2	.	16	.	TRBJ2-7	CASSLGAGLATYEQYF	TGTGCCAGCAGCTTAGGGGCAGGGCTAGCCACCTACGAGCAGTACTTC
TRBV30	.	12	few	TRBJ1-1	CAWIFSGTEAFF	TGTGCCTGGATCTTCTCGGGGACTGAAGCTTTCTTT
TRBV2	TRBD1	17	.	TRBJ1-5	CASSGHRDRDPNQPQHF	TGTGCCAGCAGTGGGCATCGGGACAGGGACCCAAATCAGCCCCAGCATTTT
TRBV2	.	15	.	TRBJ2-3	CASMPLGLSTDTQYF	TGTGCCAGCATGCCCTTGGGGCTTAGCACAGATACGCAGTATTTT
TRBV2	TRBD1	15	.	TRBJ1-1	CASSLVDRVRPEAFF	TGTGCCAGCAGTTTGGTAGACAGGGTAAGGCCTGAAGCTTTCTTT
TRBV11-2	TRBD1	15	once	TRBJ2-3	CASSFTGTGDGTQYF	TGTGCCAGCAGCTTCACCGGGACAGGGGATGGTACGCAGTATTTT
TRBV9	TRBD1	14	.	TRBJ1-5	CASSPGTEYQPQHF	TGTGCCAGCAGCCCCGGGACAGAATATCAGCCCCAGCATTTT
TRBV30	.	13	.	TRBJ1-5	CAWSPNQNQPQHF	TGTGCCTGGAGTCCAAACCAGAATCAGCCCCAGCATTTT
TRBV19	.	15	once	TRBJ2-1	CASSIAPGAYNEQFF	TGTGCCAGTAGTATAGCACCGGGGGCCTACAATGAGCAGTTCTTC
TRBV7-2	.	15	once	TRBJ2-1	CASSPRPVSYNEQFF	TGTGCCAGCAGCCCCCGCCCGGTATCCTACAATGAGCAGTTCTTC
TRBV11-2	.	16	.	TRBJ2-6	CASSLDVISGANVLTF	TGTGCCAGCAGCTTAGATGTGATCTCTGGGGCCAACGTCCTGACTTTC
TRBV30	.	12	.	TRBJ1-3	CAWSTPGNTIYF	TGTGCCTGGAGTACGCCGGGAAACACCATATATTTT
TRBV19	.	14	.	TRBJ1-5	CASSIAGNNQPQHF	TGTGCCAGTAGTATTGCAGGGAACAATCAGCCCCAGCATTTT